This T cell receptor (beta chain) is drawn from a study of T cell responses to AZD1222 COVID-19 vaccine. Profiled with immunoSEQ multiplex PCR; TCRdb holds only in-frame clones, not every one. The sample includes around 100,000 clones, roughly 91% seen only once; the top ten take 45% to 50%. V lost 0 bases to trimming and J lost 2 bases, with 9 bases between them. This CDR3 has 15 residues. Per the germline V gene, CDR1 is SNHLY and CDR2 is FYNNEI. V and J are TRBV2 and TRBJ2-3; D may be TRBD1 (6 bases). The material sequenced was peripheral blood, taken on day 0 of AZD1222 vaccination. The receptor was isolated from an adult in good health. In DNA form, the CDR3 reads TGTGCCAGCAGTGAAGCGCAGGGGCCCACAGATACGCAGTATTTT. It codes for CASSEAQGPTDTQYF.